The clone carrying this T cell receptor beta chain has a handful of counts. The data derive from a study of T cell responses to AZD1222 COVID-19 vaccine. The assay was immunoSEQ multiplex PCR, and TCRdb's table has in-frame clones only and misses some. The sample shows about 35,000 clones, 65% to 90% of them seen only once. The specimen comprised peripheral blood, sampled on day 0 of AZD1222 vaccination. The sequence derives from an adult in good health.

The CDR3 loop is CASSVGRGASARETQYF. The CDR3 DNA follows: TGTGCCAGTAGCGTAGGGCGAGGGGCGAGTGCCCGAGAGACCCAGTACTTC. The rearrangement joins TRBV19 to TRBJ2-5; either TRBD1 or TRBD2 may supply D (5 bases each). Deletions cut 6 bases from V and 4 bases from J, with 24 bases between. Germline V lookup: CDR1 LNHDA, CDR2 SQIVND (reference sequence). The CDR3 loop spans 17 amino acids.